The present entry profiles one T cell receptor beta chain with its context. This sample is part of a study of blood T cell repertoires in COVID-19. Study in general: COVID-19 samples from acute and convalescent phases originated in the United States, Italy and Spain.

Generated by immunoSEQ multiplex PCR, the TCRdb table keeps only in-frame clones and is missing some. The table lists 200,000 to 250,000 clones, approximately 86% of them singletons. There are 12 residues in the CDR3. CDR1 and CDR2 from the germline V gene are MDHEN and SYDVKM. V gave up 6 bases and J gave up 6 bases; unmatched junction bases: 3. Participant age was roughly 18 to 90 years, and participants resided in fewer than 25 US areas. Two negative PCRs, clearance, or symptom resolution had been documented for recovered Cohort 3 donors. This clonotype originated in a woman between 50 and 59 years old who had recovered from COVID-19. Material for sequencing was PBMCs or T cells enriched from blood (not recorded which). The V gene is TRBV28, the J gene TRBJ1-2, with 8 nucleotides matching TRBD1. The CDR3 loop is CASRDRVHGYTF. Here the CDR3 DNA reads TGTGCCAGCAGGGACAGGGTTCATGGCTACACCTTC.